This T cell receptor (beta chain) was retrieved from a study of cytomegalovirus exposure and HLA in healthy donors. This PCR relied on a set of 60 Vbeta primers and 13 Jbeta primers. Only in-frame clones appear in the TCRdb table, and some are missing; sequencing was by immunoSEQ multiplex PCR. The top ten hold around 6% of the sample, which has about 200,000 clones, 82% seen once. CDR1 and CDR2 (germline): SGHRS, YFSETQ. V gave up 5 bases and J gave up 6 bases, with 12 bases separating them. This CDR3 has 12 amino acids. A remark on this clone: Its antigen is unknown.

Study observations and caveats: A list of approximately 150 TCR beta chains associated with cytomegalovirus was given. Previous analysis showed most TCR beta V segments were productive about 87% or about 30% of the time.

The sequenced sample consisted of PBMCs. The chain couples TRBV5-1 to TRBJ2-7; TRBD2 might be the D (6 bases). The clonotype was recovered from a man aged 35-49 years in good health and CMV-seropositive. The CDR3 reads CASSHGGSEQYF. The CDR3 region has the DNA TGCGCCAGCAGTCACGGGGGTAGCGAGCAGTACTTC.